These 4 T cell receptor beta chains came from one sample sequenced in a study of T-cell memory formation after mild COVID-19. TCRdb ran MiXCR on the 5' RACE reads and lists one entry per CDR3 protein. The table lists under 250,000 distinct CDR3 sequences, over 15% of them singletons, with 2% to 2.5% in the top ten. Sequenced material: PBMCs or a T cell subset sorted from them (not recorded which). The origin of the receptors is an adult woman who had mild COVID-19 (a few samples of this study predate the infection). Cell type and time point are not known.

This CDR3 reads CASSLSGAGVAGELFF. CDR3 sequence (DNA): TGTGCCAGCAGCTTAAGTGGGGCGGGAGTCGCCGGGGAGCTGTTTTTT. V gene TRBV7-3 combines with J gene TRBJ2-2; TRBD2 agrees at 7 bases. The CDR3 totals 16 residues. Germline V lookup: CDR1 SGHTA, CDR2 FQGTGA. Unmatched junction bases numbered 8, after V lost 1 base and J lost 6 bases.

The rearrangement joins TRBV7-2 to TRBJ2-5; no firm D call. Germline V lookup: CDR1 SGHTA, CDR2 FQGNSA. V lost 3 bases, J lost 6 bases, and 11 bases lay in between. CDR3 length: 13 residues. CDR3 sequence: CASSFGVVQTQYF. Here the CDR3 DNA reads TGTGCCAGCAGCTTCGGAGTCGTGCAGACCCAGTACTTC.

V usage is TRBV2 and J usage is TRBJ2-7; D call uncertain. The germline V and J ends were trimmed by 4 bases and 4 bases, with 5 bases remaining between them. The V gene's germline CDR1 is SNHLY and CDR2 FYNNEI. CDR3 length: 11 amino acids. The CDR3 DNA sequence: TGTGCCAGCAGTGCTAAGTACGAGCAGTACTTC. Protein: CASSAKYEQYF. Supplemented by reference TRBV2 and TRBJ2-7, the full variable domain reads EPEVTQTPSHQVTQMGQEVILRCVPISNHLYFYWYRQILGQKVEFLVSFYNNEISEKSEIFDDQFSVERPDGSNFTLKIRSTKLEDSAMYFCASSAKYEQYFGPGTRLTVT.

This clonotype was counted between two and nine times. The J gene is TRBJ1-6, the V gene TRBV2; D not certain. Germline CDR1 SNHLY, CDR2 FYNNEI. This CDR3 is 16 amino acids long. V was trimmed by 7 bases and J by 4 bases, leaving 17 bases between them. The CDR3 DNA sequence: TGTGCCAGCACGACCACTTTCGGACGGTATAATTCACCCCTCCACTTT. Translating it yields CASTTTFGRYNSPLHF.